This T cell receptor beta chain was found in a study of a mutant IDH1 vaccine in newly diagnosed glioma. Sequenced by immunoSEQ multiplex PCR; TCRdb stores in-frame clones only, minus some. Among about 36,000 clones listed, approximately 92% were seen once. Time point described: baseline, week 1 (first vaccination visit). Treatment specified: pre-vaccination baseline after standard-of-care therapy. V shed 3 bases and J shed 0 bases, with 13 bases lying between them. CDR1 and CDR2 from the germline V gene are LGHNA and YNFKEQ. The CDR3 extends over 16 amino acids. J is TRBJ2-3 and V is TRBV4-2; a possible D gene is TRBD1 (6 bases). This receptor was obtained from a man aged 18-30 years with glioma. The sequenced sample was PBMCs, obtained from a glioma patient treated with radiotherapy, temozolomide or both. The CDR3 nucleotides read TGTGCCAGCAGCCAGGCCAGGGGTACTAGCACAGATACGCAGTATTTT. Its protein is CASSQARGTSTDTQYF.